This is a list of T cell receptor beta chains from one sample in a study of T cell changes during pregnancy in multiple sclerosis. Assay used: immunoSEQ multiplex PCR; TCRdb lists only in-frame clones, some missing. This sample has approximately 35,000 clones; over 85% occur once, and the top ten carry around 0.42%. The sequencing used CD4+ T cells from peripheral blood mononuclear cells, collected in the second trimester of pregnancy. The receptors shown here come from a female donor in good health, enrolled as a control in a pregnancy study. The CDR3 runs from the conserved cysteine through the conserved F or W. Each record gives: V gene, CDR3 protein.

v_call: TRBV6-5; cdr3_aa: CASRNGLAREQYF
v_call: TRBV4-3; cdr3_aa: CASSQDVTGSVRQPQHF
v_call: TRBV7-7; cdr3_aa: CASSLGRLVNQETQYF
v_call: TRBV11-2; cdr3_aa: CASSLGQGDTGELFF
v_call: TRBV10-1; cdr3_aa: CASSEVAGAYNEQFF
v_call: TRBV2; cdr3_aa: CASSEWAGVSTGELFF
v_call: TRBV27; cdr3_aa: CASSFAGSSYEQYF
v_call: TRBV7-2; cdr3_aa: CASSLTSVYEQYF
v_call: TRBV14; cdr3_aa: CASSQDVGGQETQYF
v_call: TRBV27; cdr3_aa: CASSLSRGQYNEQFF
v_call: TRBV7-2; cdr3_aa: CASSWTGGDTEAFF
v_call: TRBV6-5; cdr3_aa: CASSYSQGLGETQYF
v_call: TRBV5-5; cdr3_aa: CASSLALSSGANVLTF
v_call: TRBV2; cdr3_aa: CASKRLAGGMYEQYF
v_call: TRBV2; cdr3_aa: CASSEAGTGHGYTF
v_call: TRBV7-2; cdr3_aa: CASSPSRDSAKELFF
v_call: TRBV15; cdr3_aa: CATSRGGGETQYF
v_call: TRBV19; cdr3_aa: CASNAGWGGAPSNQPQHF
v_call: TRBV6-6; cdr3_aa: CASRLDRVITEAFF
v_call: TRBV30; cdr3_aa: CAWSGQGSSGNTIYF
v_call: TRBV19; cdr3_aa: CASSMDRPAPEAFF
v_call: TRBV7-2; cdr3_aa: CASSVGQTNTEAFF
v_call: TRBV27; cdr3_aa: CASSLQVRPTDTQYF
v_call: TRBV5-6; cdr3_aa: CASSLDRAGGYTF
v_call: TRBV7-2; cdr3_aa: CASSLGLVYGYTF
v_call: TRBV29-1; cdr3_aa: CSVLELYGYTF
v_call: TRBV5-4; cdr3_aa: CASLSGTATYNEQFF
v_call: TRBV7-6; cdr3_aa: CASSFSSGGGNEQFF
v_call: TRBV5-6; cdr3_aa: CASSLRVFHEEKLFF